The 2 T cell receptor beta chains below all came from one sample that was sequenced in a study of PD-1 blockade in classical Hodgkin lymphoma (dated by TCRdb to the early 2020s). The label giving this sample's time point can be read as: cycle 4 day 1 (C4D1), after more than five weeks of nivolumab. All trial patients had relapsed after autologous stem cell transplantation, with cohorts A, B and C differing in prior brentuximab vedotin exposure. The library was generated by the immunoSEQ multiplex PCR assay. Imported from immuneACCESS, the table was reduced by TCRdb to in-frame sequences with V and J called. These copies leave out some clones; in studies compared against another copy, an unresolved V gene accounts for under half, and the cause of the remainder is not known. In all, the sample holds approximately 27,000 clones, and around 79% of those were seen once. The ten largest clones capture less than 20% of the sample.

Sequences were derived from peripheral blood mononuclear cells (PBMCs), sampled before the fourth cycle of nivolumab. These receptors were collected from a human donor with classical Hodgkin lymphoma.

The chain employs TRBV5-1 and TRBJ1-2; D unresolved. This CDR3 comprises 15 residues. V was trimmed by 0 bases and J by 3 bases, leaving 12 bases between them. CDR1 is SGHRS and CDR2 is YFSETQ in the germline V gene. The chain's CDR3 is CASSLGTTGDYGYTF. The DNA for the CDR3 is TGCGCCAGCAGCTTGGGGACGACGGGAGACTATGGCTACACCTTC.

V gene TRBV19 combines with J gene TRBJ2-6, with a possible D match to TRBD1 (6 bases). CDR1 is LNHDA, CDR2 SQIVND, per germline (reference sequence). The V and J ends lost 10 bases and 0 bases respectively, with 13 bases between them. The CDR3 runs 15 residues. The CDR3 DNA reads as TGTGCCACCACCCGGGACAACTCTGGGGCCAACGTCCTGACTTTC. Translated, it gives CATTRDNSGANVLTF.